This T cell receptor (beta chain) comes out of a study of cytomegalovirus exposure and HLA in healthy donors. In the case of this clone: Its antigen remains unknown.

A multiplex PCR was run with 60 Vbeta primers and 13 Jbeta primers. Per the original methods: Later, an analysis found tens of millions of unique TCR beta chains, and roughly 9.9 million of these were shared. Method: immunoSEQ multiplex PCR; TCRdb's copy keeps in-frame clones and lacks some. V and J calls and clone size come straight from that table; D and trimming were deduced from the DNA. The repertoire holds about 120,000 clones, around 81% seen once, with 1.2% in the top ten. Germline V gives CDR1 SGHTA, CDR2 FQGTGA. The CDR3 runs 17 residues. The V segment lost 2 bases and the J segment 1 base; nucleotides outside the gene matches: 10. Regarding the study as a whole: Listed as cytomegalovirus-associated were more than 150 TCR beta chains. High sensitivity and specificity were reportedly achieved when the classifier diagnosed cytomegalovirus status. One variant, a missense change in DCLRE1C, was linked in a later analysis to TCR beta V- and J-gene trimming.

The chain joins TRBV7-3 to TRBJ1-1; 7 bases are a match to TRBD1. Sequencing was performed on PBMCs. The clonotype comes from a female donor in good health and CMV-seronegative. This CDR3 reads CASSLLGRGRGNTEAFF. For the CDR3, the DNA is TGTGCCAGCAGCTTACTTGGCAGGGGGAGAGGGAACACTGAAGCTTTCTTT. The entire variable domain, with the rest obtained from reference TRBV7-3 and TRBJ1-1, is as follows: GAGVSQTPSNKVTEKGKYVELRCDPISGHTALYWYRQSLGQGPEFLIYFQGTGAADDSGLPNDRFFAVRPEGSVSTLKIQRTERGDSAVYLCASSLLGRGRGNTEAFFGQGTRLTVV.